The sequence of this TCR beta chain was determined in a study of blood T cell repertoires in COVID-19. As for the study in general: PBMCs, B-cell-depleted T cells, or T cells were the source of the cDNA or gDNA that made up the material.

Only in-frame clones appear in the TCRdb table, and some are missing; sequencing was by immunoSEQ multiplex PCR. The sample includes roughly 250,000 clones, about nine tenths seen only once; the top ten take 2.5% to 3%. The ends were cut back, 2 bases at V and 5 bases at J, with 13 bases in the middle. This CDR3 is built from 15 residues. Germline CDR1 is SGHVS and CDR2 is FNYEAQ. Sample: PBMCs or T cells enriched from blood (not recorded which). The receptor comes from a woman aged 25-40 years with acute COVID-19. J is TRBJ2-1 and V is TRBV7-6; maybe TRBD2 (5 bases). The chain's CDR3 is CASSLRGFGNNEQFF. CDR3 nucleotides: TGTGCCAGCAGCTTACGGGGATTTGGTAACAATGAGCAGTTCTTC.